This TCR beta chain is from a study of cytotoxic CD8 clonotypes in ibrutinib-treated CLL. Overall study: Partial responders around 25, complete 2; approximately 12 progressed and approximately 15 stayed in remission by median around 71 months. Mean per-sample yields comprised about 250,000 productive templates and approximately 90,000 productive rearrangements.

A remark on this clone: Its antigen is as yet unknown.

General study findings and limits: Rare overall, public clonotypes shrank or held steady under therapy. Whereas clonality rose at ibrutinib response, it declined toward baseline at progression.

Repertoires were generated with immunoSEQ multiplex PCR, while TCRdb's copy carries only in-frame clones and drops some. The sample lists over 95,000 clones, 45% to 65% occurring once. The V gene's germline CDR1 is SGHNT and CDR2 YENEEA. The CDR3 totals 13 residues. The J segment lost 4 bases and the V segment lost 8 bases, leaving 6 bases of the junction unmatched. Here the sequenced sample was PBMCs, taken after 24 months of ibrutinib treatment. The clonotype originates from a human donor with chronic lymphocytic leukemia. The rearrangement links TRBV11-3 to TRBJ2-3, with 7 positions matching TRBD2. In DNA, the CDR3 is TGTGCCAGCTCTCCCGGGAGGTCAGATACGCAGTATTTT. Translating gives CASSPGRSDTQYF. The complete variable domain, with remaining parts taken from reference TRBV11-3 and TRBJ2-3, reads EAGVVQSPRYKIIEKKQPVAFWCNPISGHNTLYWYLQNLGQGPELLIRYENEEAVDDSQLPKDRFSAERLKGVDSTLKIQPAELGDSAVYLCASSPGRSDTQYFGPGTRLTVL.